These 21 T cell receptor beta chains originate from one sample sequenced in a study of T cells after yellow fever vaccination (dated by TCRdb to between 2017 and 2020). This specimen's treatment or condition label, per the study, means: live attenuated yellow fever vaccine strain. Preparation of the library involved 5' RACE. Sequencing was carried out with an Illumina NovaSeq 6000. TCRdb passed the public sequencing reads through fastp at Q25 and MiXCR, retaining productive beta sequences. One record per CDR3 amino acid sequence lists the most common genes and DNA. The sample yields about 320,000 distinct CDR3 sequences; 4% to 5.5% were counted once. The ten largest clones capture approximately 19% of the sample. Sequencing was performed on PBMCs, taken 15 days after the yellow fever booster vaccination. The source is a man in his late teens or twenties who received the YFV17D yellow fever vaccine.

This clonotype has only a few counts. The V and J genes are TRBV5-1 and TRBJ2-1; a possible D gene is TRBD1 (5 bases). Trimming shortened V by 0 bases and J by 9 bases, and 16 bases separated the two germline ends. CDR3 length equals 15 residues. Germline V gives CDR1 SGHRS, CDR2 YFSETQ. The CDR3 DNA sequence: TGCGCCAGCAGCTTGGGCTGGCAGGGCCTAAGTGAGCAGTTCTTC. Translated: CASSLGWQGLSEQFF.

This clonotype was counted at least ten times. The chain recombines TRBV5-1 with TRBJ2-1; the D call may be TRBD1 or TRBD2 (5 bases each). V lost 0 bases to trimming and J lost 0 bases, with 10 bases between them. This CDR3 spans 16 amino acids. Looked up from germline, CDR1 is SGHRS and CDR2 is YFSETQ. CDR3: CASSLGGGGSYNEQFF. DNA for the CDR3: TGCGCCAGCAGCTTGGGTGGTGGGGGCTCCTACAATGAGCAGTTCTTC.

This clonotype has ten or more counts. This sequence joins TRBV20-1 and TRBJ2-1; 9 positions agree with TRBD1. CDR3 length: 14 amino acids. The J segment lost 9 bases and the V segment lost 6 bases, leaving 12 bases of the junction unmatched. Germline V gene sequence: CDR1 DFQATT, CDR2 SNEGSKA (reference sequence). The CDR3 sequence: CSARPGQGHGEQFF. The CDR3 DNA is TGCAGTGCGCGCCCCGGACAGGGGCACGGTGAGCAGTTCTTC.

The chain recombines TRBV4-3 with TRBJ2-7, with D tentatively TRBD2 (6 bases). CDR1 and CDR2 (germline): LGHNA, YSLEER. There are 15 residues in the CDR3. Trimming took off 0 bases at V and 2 bases at J, with 11 bases between the two ends. The CDR3 coding sequence is TGCGCCAGCAGCCAAGAACTAGCCCCCGCCTACGAGCAGTACTTC. Its protein product is CASSQELAPAYEQYF.

This clonotype has just a few counts. This chain connects TRBV28 to TRBJ2-2; TRBD1 matches 7 bases. Germline-derived CDR1 and CDR2 are MDHEN and SYDVKM. The V gene end was trimmed by 11 bases and the J gene end by 4 bases; junction bases not matched to a gene: 10. The CDR3 length is 14 residues. The CDR3 is CAAGTEQITGELFF. The CDR3 bases are TGTGCCGCCGGGACAGAACAGATCACCGGGGAGCTGTTTTTT. Full variable domain (missing parts from reference TRBV28 and TRBJ2-2): DVKVTQSSRYLVKRTGEKVFLECVQDMDHENMFWYRQDPGLGLRLIYFSYDVKMKEKGDIPEGYSVSREKKERFSLILESASTNQTSMYLCAAGTEQITGELFFGEGSRLTVL.

This clonotype was recorded at least ten times. CDR3 nucleotides: TGTGCCAGCAGGCCCACACCCACTGGAGTCGGGACCCAGTACTTC. Translating gives CASRPTPTGVGTQYF. The chain couples TRBV7-6 to TRBJ2-5; D is unclear. This CDR3 region has 15 residues. Trimming removed 6 bases at V and 7 bases at J, with 21 bases between. Per germline, CDR1 SGHVS and CDR2 FNYEAQ. Full variable domain (outside the CDR3, taken from reference TRBV7-6 and TRBJ2-5): GAGVSQSPRYKVTKRGQDVALRCDPISGHVSLYWYRQALGQGPEFLTYFNYEAQQDKSGLPNDRFSAERPEGSISTLTIQRTEQRDSAMYRCASRPTPTGVGTQYFGPGTRLLVL.

J is TRBJ1-4 and V is TRBV28; possibly TRBD1 for D (5 bases). Trimming cost V 6 bases and J 5 bases, with 13 bases left between them. The CDR3 runs to 14 residues. Germline V CDR1 and CDR2: MDHEN, SYDVKM. For the CDR3, the DNA is TGTGCCAGCAGCCACAGGCGGACCAATGAAAAACTGTTTTTT. It yields the protein CASSHRRTNEKLFF.

This clonotype was counted ten times or more. The genes are TRBV7-2 and TRBJ2-3; 10 bases are shared with TRBD1. The ends lost 6 bases at V and 6 bases at J; junction bases unmatched: 9. The germline V gene encodes CDR1 SGHTA and CDR2 FQGNSA. The CDR3 loop spans 15 amino acids. CDR3 in DNA: TGTGCCAGCAGTTTTCCGGGACAGGGGACGGATACGCAGTATTTT. This sequence encodes CASSFPGQGTDTQYF.

This clonotype was counted between two and nine times. Here the CDR3 reads CASSRYNQPQHF. The CDR3 DNA is TGTGCCAGCTCACGGTACAATCAGCCCCAGCATTTT. The chain joins TRBV2 to TRBJ1-5; D is ambiguous. Trimming shortened V by 8 bases and J by 3 bases, and 8 bases separated the two germline ends. Per the germline V gene, CDR1 is SNHLY and CDR2 is FYNNEI. The CDR3 runs to 12 residues. Complete variable domain (other parts from reference TRBV2 and TRBJ1-5): EPEVTQTPSHQVTQMGQEVILRCVPISNHLYFYWYRQILGQKVEFLVSFYNNEISEKSEIFDDQFSVERPDGSNFTLKIRSTKLEDSAMYFCASSRYNQPQHFGDGTRLSIL.

This clonotype was seen repeatedly, ten times or more. The CDR3 region has the DNA TGTGCCAGCAGCTTAACAACCGGGACAAGTGGAAACACCATATATTTT. Its protein is CASSLTTGTSGNTIYF. The chain has TRBV7-6 and TRBJ1-3, with D possibly matching TRBD1 (6 bases). Germline CDR1 reads SGHVS; CDR2 reads FNYEAQ. V dropped 2 bases and J dropped 3 bases, with 14 bases sitting between them. The CDR3 contains 16 residues.

This clonotype occurred many times. The gene calls are TRBV6-5 and TRBJ1-6, with 7 bases lining up with TRBD1. With V trimmed by 2 bases and J by 10 bases, 5 bases remained unmatched. Germline-derived CDR1 and CDR2 are MNHEY and SVGAGI. This CDR3 is built from 14 residues. In DNA, the CDR3 is TGTGCCAGCAGTTACAGAGGGGGCGCCTCACCCCTCCACTTT. Protein product: CASSYRGGASPLHF.

The chain recombines TRBV10-3 with TRBJ2-1, with TRBD2 identical over 10 bases. CDR3 length: 15 amino acids. V shed 5 bases and J 2 bases; nucleotides not matched to a gene: 3. Per the germline V gene, CDR1 is ENHRY and CDR2 is SYGVKD. The CDR3 is CAISSLAGAYNEQFF. For the CDR3, the DNA is TGTGCCATCAGTAGTCTAGCGGGGGCCTACAATGAGCAGTTCTTC.

To note about this clonotype: Given a much more abundant clone one base away, this may be a read error. The chain carries TRBV5-1 and TRBJ2-5, with D hard to call. In germline, CDR1 is SGHRS, CDR2 YFSETQ. The CDR3 has 12 residues. Trimming removed 4 bases from V and 1 base from J, with 5 bases in between. The CDR3 loop reads CASSNLQETQYF. Here the CDR3 DNA reads TGCGCCAGCAGCAACCTCCAAGAGACCCAGTACTTC.

This clonotype was detected a few times. The rearrangement uses TRBV6-5 and TRBJ1-6, with no clear D. The germline gives CDR1 MNHEY, CDR2 SVGAGI. The CDR3 is made up of 15 amino acids. Trimming stripped 4 bases from V and 14 bases from J, with 21 bases between. CDR3 loop: CASSFSTLHEVTLHF. CDR3 nucleotide sequence: TGTGCCAGCAGTTTCTCGACCCTGCACGAGGTGACCCTCCACTTT.

The rearrangement uses TRBV5-5 and TRBJ1-5; D is perhaps TRBD1 (6 bases). The CDR3 consists of 16 residues. Looked up from germline, CDR1 is SGHKS and CDR2 is YYEKEE (reference sequence). Trimming pared 7 bases from V and 0 bases from J, leaving 17 bases between. Here the CDR3 reads CASRGGWADSNQPQHF. The DNA for the CDR3 is TGTGCCAGCCGAGGGGGTTGGGCAGATAGCAATCAGCCCCAGCATTTT.

The table lists this clonotype with many counts. The chain carries TRBV5-1 and TRBJ2-3; 11 nucleotides match TRBD2. Germline V gives CDR1 SGHRS, CDR2 YFSETQ. The ends lost 4 bases at V and 4 bases at J; junction bases unmatched: 8. The CDR3 runs 16 residues. The CDR3 here is CASSLIAGGHSDTQYF. CDR3 bases: TGCGCCAGCAGCCTTATAGCGGGGGGGCATTCAGATACGCAGTATTTT.

This clonotype was observed a few times. The chain couples TRBV4-1 to TRBJ2-3; unclear D gene. The V and J ends lost 0 bases and 2 bases respectively, with 15 bases between them. The CDR3 length is 17 residues. Germline V lookup: CDR1 MGHRA, CDR2 YSYEKL. CDR3 region: CASSQDRKGGSTDTQYF. The CDR3, as DNA: TGCGCCAGCAGCCAAGATAGGAAAGGCGGTTCCACAGATACGCAGTATTTT.

This clonotype was counted between two and nine times. This chain connects TRBV15 to TRBJ2-7; D not certain. V was trimmed by 0 bases and J by 6 bases, leaving 9 bases between them. The germline CDR1 and CDR2 sequences are LNHNV and YYDKDF (reference sequence). The CDR3 spans 13 residues. DNA of the CDR3: TGTGCCACCAGCAGAGAGACATTGGCCGAGCAGTACGTC. This encodes CATSRETLAEQYV.

This clonotype was seen a few times. The chain carries TRBV7-2 and TRBJ2-3; 11 bases fit TRBD2. This CDR3 is 17 amino acids long. Trimming took 5 bases from V and 4 from J; bases not matched to a gene: 11. Germline CDR1 and CDR2: SGHTA and FQGNSA. The CDR3 nucleotides read TGTGCCAGCAGCCCGCCCTTAGCGGGGGGGCCGGCAGATACGCAGTATTTT. Its translation is CASSPPLAGGPADTQYF.

This clonotype was counted many times. The chain joins TRBV13 to TRBJ2-2; the match to TRBD1 covers 9 bases. The CDR3 has 16 amino acids. V shed 5 bases, J shed 6 bases, and the junction held 10 bases outside the gene matches. Germline values: CDR1 PRHDT, CDR2 FYEKMQ (reference sequence). CDR3 sequence: CASSDYRGPAPGELFF. As DNA, the CDR3 is TGTGCCAGCAGCGATTACAGGGGGCCCGCCCCCGGGGAGCTGTTTTTT.

At least ten counts were recorded for this clonotype. This sequence joins TRBV7-6 and TRBJ2-7, with a weak D call TRBD1 (6 bases). The CDR3 totals 14 residues. From germline, CDR1 is SGHVS and CDR2 FNYEAQ. V gave up 1 base and J gave up 4 bases, with 11 bases separating them. CDR3 DNA: TGTGCCAGCAGCTTAGGGGGGCCATCTTACGAGCAGTACTTC. Amino acids: CASSLGGPSYEQYF.